Listed below are T cell receptor beta chains from one sample, sequenced in a study of T cell repertoires in cytomegalovirus infection. Their target antigens are unknown. Each CDR3 protein gets one entry after TCRdb re-called the reads with MiXCR. The sample holds 450,000 to 600,000 distinct CDR3 sequences, about 42% seen once. The specimen was cultured PBMCs, collected from culture after CMV antigen stimulation. The receptors here all came from a human donor in good health (CMV status not recorded). Some clones in this sample may be carry-over from other donors' samples. CDR3s leave out the opening cysteine and the closing phenylalanine or tryptophan. Fields, in order: D gene, V gene, CDR3 protein. D genes are given only for firm matches.

.	TRBV19	ASSVMGGGAVKSSYNEQF
.	TRBV6-5	ASSPHFGELF
.	TRBV6-1	ASSEGLNQPQH
.	TRBV19	ASSTTGLNNQPQH
TRBD1	TRBV7-2	ASSPGQGPANEKLF
TRBD1	TRBV20-1	SAVQGKGNEQF
TRBD1	TRBV12-3/TRBV12-4	ASSPGQGFSYEQY
.	TRBV12-3/TRBV12-4	ASSQWTALTYGYT
TRBD1	TRBV7-2	ASSSRQGPNQPQH
.	TRBV12-5	ASGLEEGRQF
.	TRBV6-4	ASSVSSGNTIY
TRBD1	TRBV7-8	ASSARQGARTEAF
.	TRBV6-1	ASSGQIYGYT
TRBD2	TRBV12-3/TRBV12-4	ASSLSRGRALYEQY
.	TRBV11-2	ASRGWGRDNNEQF
.	TRBV2	ASRENQETQY
TRBD1	TRBV7-2	ASSLVDRGLGGYT
TRBD2	TRBV2	ASSIRLAGGLAKNIQY
.	TRBV6-2/TRBV6-3	ASSYMLIYEQY
.	TRBV4-3	ASSKGLVSENTIY
.	TRBV7-9	ASSLGTGNGWAEAF
TRBD1	TRBV9	ASSKDRGPWGANVLT
.	TRBV7-8	ASSLGPSADTEQF
.	TRBV2	ASSNRDDEKLF
TRBD1	TRBV18	ASSPNTGTGGYGYT
TRBD2	TRBV10-3	AISAPGLGSYEQY
TRBD2	TRBV7-2	ASSLYATSGSKADTQY
.	TRBV19	ASSMIRESDTGELF
TRBD1	TRBV27	ASSTGTAPTNEKLF
.	TRBV7-2	ASSYRDTGGTDTQY
TRBD2	TRBV12-3/TRBV12-4	AAGTSTLDEQF